What follows are 5 T cell receptor beta chains derived from one specimen sequenced in a study of T cell changes during pregnancy in multiple sclerosis. The assay was immunoSEQ multiplex PCR, and TCRdb's table has in-frame clones only and misses some. Of more than 55,000 clones detected, around 94% appear once; the ten largest clones hold about 3.5%. Sequencing was performed on CD8+ T cells from peripheral blood mononuclear cells, taken in the third trimester of pregnancy. These TCRs come from a female donor with multiple sclerosis, enrolled in a pregnancy study.

This sequence joins TRBV10-3 and TRBJ2-7; 14 positions match TRBD2. Germline V gene data show CDR1 as ENHRY and CDR2 as SYGVKD. V lost 3 bases, J lost 5 bases, and 18 bases stayed unmatched. This CDR3 is built from 20 residues. The CDR3 region is CAISDKGDIGTSGSDHEQYF. CDR3 nucleotides: TGTGCCATCAGTGATAAAGGCGATATTGGGACTAGCGGGAGTGACCACGAGCAGTACTTC.

The chain has TRBV7-9 and TRBJ1-2; D is ambiguous. Trimming shortened V by 8 bases and J by 8 bases, and 18 bases separated the two germline ends. CDR1 and CDR2 from the germline V gene are SEHNR and FQNEAQ (reference sequence). CDR3 size: 13 residues. CDR3 protein: CASLSLQDRGYTF. The CDR3 DNA is TGTGCCAGCCTGAGCCTTCAGGATCGGGGCTACACCTTC.

This clone was detected a few times. The chain has TRBV2 and TRBJ2-5; 7 nucleotides align to TRBD1. The junction had 5 bases not matched to a gene; V was cut back by 5 bases and J by 2 bases. Germline CDR1 SNHLY, CDR2 FYNNEI. The CDR3 loop spans 14 amino acids. The CDR3 DNA sequence: TGTGCCAGCAGTTCACCGGGACAGCAAGAGACCCAGTACTTC. Its translation: CASSSPGQQETQYF.

The chain is built from TRBV30 and TRBJ1-2; D gene unclear. CDR1 and CDR2 from the germline V gene are GTSNPN and SVGIG (reference sequence). V was clipped by 0 bases and J by 8 bases, with 10 bases between them. The length of the CDR3 is 12 residues. The CDR3 DNA follows: TGTGCCTGGAGTGTAGAGGGCCTCGGCTACACCTTC. It is translated as CAWSVEGLGYTF.

The chain uses TRBV5-5 and TRBJ1-1, with unresolved D. Germline CDR1 and CDR2: SGHKS and YYEKEE (reference sequence). Deletions cut 2 bases from V and 5 bases from J, with 16 bases between. The CDR3 length is 15 residues. Written as DNA, the CDR3 is TGTGCCAGCAGCTTCACATCCACGCGGAGTACTGAAGCTTTCTTT. Its translation is CASSFTSTRSTEAFF. Full variable domain (rest looked up from reference TRBV5-5 and TRBJ1-1): DAGVTQSPTHLIKTRGQQVTLRCSPISGHKSVSWYQQVLGQGPQFIFQYYEKEERGRGNFPDRFSARQFPNYSSELNVNALLLGDSALYLCASSFTSTRSTEAFFGQGTRLTVV.